What follows are 30 T cell receptor beta chains derived from one specimen sequenced in a study of metastatic and nonmetastatic thyroid tumors. Every patient was untreated before thyroid surgery. TCRdb recomputed clones from the PCR reads via MiXCR. The table has 50,000 to 65,000 clones, roughly 4.1% seen once. Sequences were obtained from blood. The receptors originated from a female donor with papillary thyroid cancer or a benign thyroid nodule (not recorded which). Some clones in this sample may be carry-over from other donors' samples.

The chain employs TRBV27 and TRBJ2-1; D may be TRBD2 (5 bases). This CDR3 has 14 residues. V was clipped by 8 bases and J by 9 bases, with 20 bases between them. Germline V lookup: CDR1 MNHEY, CDR2 SMNVEV (reference sequence). CDR3 sequence (DNA): TGTGCCAGCGGTTACGTATCGGGATCGGTTGAGCAGTTCTTC. As protein: CASGYVSGSVEQFF.

The chain recombines TRBV20-1 with TRBJ1-5; D is ambiguous. The V end lost 0 bases, the J end lost 9 bases, and 12 bases lay between the germline ends. CDR1 and CDR2 (germline): DFQATT, SNEGSKA (reference sequence). CDR3 size: 13 residues. The CDR3 here is CSARDSLRWPQHF. CDR3 in DNA: TGCAGTGCTAGAGATTCTCTGAGGTGGCCCCAGCATTTT.

This clone was seen ten or more times. The CDR3: CASSLVGAASGSYEQFF. For the CDR3, the DNA is TGTGCCAGCAGCTTAGTGGGGGCGGCTAGCGGGAGTTATGAGCAGTTCTTC. The chain has TRBV11-2 and TRBJ2-1, with 10 positions matching TRBD2. Per germline, CDR1 SGHAT and CDR2 FQNNGV. This CDR3 is built from 17 residues. Trimming at V came to 1 base and at J to 8 bases, leaving 11 bases not matched to a gene.

As for this clone: Its ends do not fully match the called genes, so a read error is possible. Other DNA sequences in this sample translate to the same CDR3. V usage is TRBV5-1 and J usage is TRBJ1-2; the D is unclear. The CDR3 is made up of 14 amino acids. Germline loops: CDR1 SGHRS, CDR2 YFSETQ. CDR3 residues: CASSLATINHGYTF. In nucleotides, the CDR3 is TGCGCCAGCAGCTTGGCCACAATTAACCATGGATACACCTTC.

About this clone itself: The junction does not match germline at one end; this may be a read error. V and J are TRBV5-1 and TRBJ2-1; 9 bases align to TRBD2. This CDR3 region has 16 residues. The germline gives CDR1 SGHRS, CDR2 YFSETQ. In nucleotides, the CDR3 is TGCGCCCGCAGCTTCTTTAGCGGGAGCCCCCTCAATGAGCAGTTCTTC. This sequence encodes CARSFFSGSPLNEQFF.

The V call is TRBV6-2 or TRBV6-3, the J call TRBJ2-2; D is unresolved. The length of the CDR3 is 17 residues. Trimming stripped 0 bases from V and 4 bases from J, with 15 bases between. CDR1 is MNHEY and CDR2 is SVGEGT in the germline V gene. Here the CDR3 reads CASSYSGVADITGELFF. The CDR3 DNA reads as TGTGCCAGCAGTTACTCGGGTGTAGCTGATATCACCGGGGAGCTGTTTTTT.

This clone was counted between two and nine times. It may be a read error: a sequence one base away is much more abundant. The J gene is TRBJ2-7, the V gene TRBV5-6, with unresolved D. The CDR3 spans 13 residues. The germline gives CDR1 SGHDT, CDR2 YYEEEE. The CDR3 DNA reads TGTGCCATCAGCCCTGACGGGCGCTACGAGCAGTACTTC. Its protein is CAISPDGRYEQYF.

This clone has a count of ten or more. The chain links TRBV9 to TRBJ2-3, with 13 nucleotides matching TRBD2. This CDR3 comprises 17 residues. Unmatched junction bases numbered 7, after V lost 3 bases and J lost 3 bases. Germline loops: CDR1 SGDLS, CDR2 YYNGEE. In DNA, the CDR3 is TGTGCCAGCAGCGCTCAGCCGGGACTAGCGGGAACAGATACGCAGTATTTT. Encoded protein: CASSAQPGLAGTDTQYF.

This clone was observed at least ten times. The CDR3 coding sequence is TGCGCCAGCAGCTTGGGGGCCGGAGGGGGCTCCAATGAAAAACTGTTTTTT. It encodes CASSLGAGGGSNEKLFF. The chain couples TRBV5-1 to TRBJ1-4, with 7 bases matching TRBD1. Germline assignment: CDR1 SGHRS and CDR2 YFSETQ. Trimming at V came to 0 bases and at J to 5 bases, leaving 10 bases not matched to a gene. This CDR3 is built from 17 residues.

This clone was seen ten or more times. This chain links TRBV5-1 with TRBJ2-7; weak D call: TRBD2 (5 bases). This CDR3 has 15 residues. The germline V gene encodes CDR1 SGHRS and CDR2 YFSETQ. The V end lost 2 bases, the J end lost 0 bases, and 12 bases lay between the germline ends. The CDR3 DNA sequence: TGCGCCAGCAGCTTTCTCAGCGGCAGCTCCTACGAGCAGTACTTC. It translates to CASSFLSGSSYEQYF.

This clone appeared a few times. The chain employs TRBV28 and TRBJ2-2; D is unclear. Trimming cost V 5 bases and J 5 bases, with 18 bases left between them. The CDR3 has 16 residues. Germline CDR1 is MDHEN and CDR2 is SYDVKM. Here the CDR3 reads CASSLPTDGRTGELFF. Written as DNA, the CDR3 is TGTGCCAGCAGTCTTCCCACGGACGGACGAACCGGGGAGCTGTTTTTT.

A few counts support this clone. The chain employs TRBV9 and TRBJ2-3; D is possibly TRBD2 (5 bases). Germline V gene lookup returns CDR1 SGDLS and CDR2 YYNGEE. The CDR3 totals 13 residues. Trimming took off 0 bases at V and 6 bases at J, with 8 bases between the two ends. The CDR3 DNA reads TGTGCCAGCAGCGTAGAGAGGGAGGATACGCAGTATTTT. Translation: CASSVEREDTQYF.

This clone was seen a few times. This rearrangement joins TRBV7-6 to TRBJ1-1; a weak D match, TRBD1 (5 bases). The germline gives CDR1 SGHVS, CDR2 FNYEAQ. This CDR3 contains 15 residues. Trimming pared 5 bases from V and 1 base from J, leaving 14 bases between. Here the CDR3 reads CASSPGGTANTEAFF. The CDR3 nucleotides read TGTGCCAGCAGCCCGGGGGGTACCGCGAACACTGAAGCTTTCTTT.

This clone was seen ten or more times. This may arise from a read error, as a much more abundant clone is one base away. The J gene is TRBJ2-1, the V gene TRBV11-2; a possible D gene is TRBD2 (6 bases). Germline V gene sequence: CDR1 SGHAT, CDR2 FQNNGV. Trimming stripped 5 bases from V and 5 bases from J, with 22 bases between. This CDR3 contains 17 residues. CDR3 in DNA: TGTGCCAGCAGCCGGAGACCGGGACTCCTGGCCAACAATGAGCAGTTCTTC. It yields the protein CASSRRPGLLANNEQFF.

This clone was picked up many times. The CDR3 spells CASSGETQYF. The CDR3 DNA sequence: TGTGCCAGCAGCGGGGAGACCCAGTACTTC. The V gene is TRBV12-3 or TRBV12-4, the J gene TRBJ2-5; D gene uncertain. CDR3 length: 10 residues. Deletions cut 6 bases from V and 5 bases from J, with 4 bases between.

Only a few counts were recorded for this clone. The chain has TRBV20-1 and TRBJ1-5, with D hard to call. The CDR3 is made up of 14 amino acids. V was clipped by 0 bases and J by 3 bases, with 9 bases between them. Germline CDR1 DFQATT, CDR2 SNEGSKA (reference sequence). Here the CDR3 DNA reads TGCAGTGCTAGAGAGTGCTCGGTCAATCAGCCCCAGCATTTT. Protein: CSARECSVNQPQHF.

The chain employs TRBV12-3 or TRBV12-4 and TRBJ1-6; 9 bases are a match to TRBD1. CDR3 length: 15 amino acids. The junction had 9 bases not matched to a gene; V was cut back by 7 bases and J by 8 bases. The CDR3 spells CASIPWDREDSPLHF. DNA for the CDR3: TGTGCCAGCATTCCATGGGACAGGGAAGATTCACCCCTCCACTTT.

This clone came up many times. V and J are TRBV28 and TRBJ2-3, with TRBD2 matching over 11 bases. There are 16 residues in the CDR3. Germline V gene lookup returns CDR1 MDHEN and CDR2 SYDVKM. After removal of 5 bases from V and 4 bases from J, the junction contained 8 bases not matched to a gene. The CDR3 spells CASSTIAGGTADTQYF. CDR3 in DNA: TGTGCCAGCAGTACAATAGCGGGAGGGACGGCAGATACGCAGTATTTT.

This clone was recorded at least ten times. This rearrangement joins TRBV7-8 to TRBJ2-5; 7 nucleotides line up with TRBD1. V lost 1 base, J lost 2 bases, and 1 base stayed unmatched. This CDR3 has 14 residues. CDR1 is SGHVS and CDR2 is FQNEAQ in the germline V gene. CDR3 nucleotide sequence: TGTGCCAGCAGCTTAGGGACAGGTCAAGAGACCCAGTACTTC. This encodes CASSLGTGQETQYF. Supplemented by reference TRBV7-8 and TRBJ2-5, the full variable domain reads GAGVSQSPRYKVAKRGQDVALRCDPISGHVSLFWYQQALGQGPEFLTYFQNEAQLDKSGLPSDRFFAERPEGSVSTLKIQRTQQEDSAVYLCASSLGTGQETQYFGPGTRLLVL.

This clone has only a few counts. V usage is TRBV7-3 and J usage is TRBJ2-7, with a tentative D call TRBD2 (6 bases). This CDR3 contains 14 residues. The V end was cut by 5 bases, the J end by 13 bases, with 24 bases between. Per germline, CDR1 SGHTA and CDR2 FQGTGA. The CDR3 nucleotides read TGTGCCAGCAGCCCCCCGCGGGGCCCCTACGAGTATTACTTC. Translation: CASSPPRGPYEYYF.

The table lists this clone with many counts. The J gene is TRBJ2-7, the V gene TRBV20-1; 7 bases are shared with TRBD2. The trim removed 3 bases at V and 5 bases at J, leaving 10 bases unmatched. CDR1 DFQATT and CDR2 SNEGSKA come from the germline V gene (reference sequence). The CDR3 spans 14 residues. CDR3: CSARSGGRRNEQYF. The CDR3, as DNA: TGCAGTGCTAGGTCTGGCGGGAGAAGGAACGAGCAGTACTTC.

A note on this clone: This may be a read error: a much more frequent sequence differs by one nucleotide. The V and J genes are TRBV18 and TRBJ2-5; 10 bases fit TRBD1. Germline lookup yields CDR1 KGHSH and CDR2 LQKENI. This CDR3 is built from 15 residues. CDR3 amino acids: CSSSPRQGAGETQYF. Written as DNA, the CDR3 is TGTTCCAGCTCACCGAGACAGGGGGCGGGAGAGACCCAGTACTTC.

Comment on this clone: One end of the junction does not line up with germline, which may come from a read error. The genes are TRBV12-3 or TRBV12-4 and TRBJ1-1, with D possibly TRBD1 on 5 matching bases. The CDR3 consists of 13 residues. The CDR3 DNA follows: TGTGCCAGCACCGGGACGGTGAACACTGAAGCTTTCTTC. Protein: CASTGTVNTEAFF.

J is TRBJ2-5 and V is TRBV6-1; 7 bases align to TRBD1. Unmatched junction bases numbered 10, after V lost 5 bases and J lost 4 bases. The CDR3 runs to 15 residues. CDR1 and CDR2 (germline): MNHNS, SASEGT. This CDR3 reads CASSTQTGSPETQYF. CDR3 DNA: TGTGCCAGCAGTACCCAGACAGGGTCCCCAGAGACCCAGTACTTC.

Many counts were recorded for this clone. The V gene is TRBV20-1, the J gene TRBJ2-5; D is perhaps TRBD2 (6 bases). Germline values: CDR1 DFQATT, CDR2 SNEGSKA (reference sequence). Between the trimmed V and J ends, which lost 4 bases and 2 bases, there was a span of 14 bases. The CDR3 consists of 14 residues. The CDR3 is CSATVSGPQETQYF. DNA of the CDR3: TGCAGTGCTACAGTCAGCGGGCCTCAAGAGACCCAGTACTTC.

This clone was seen many times. The rearrangement joins TRBV4-1 to TRBJ2-5; 8 bases are a match to TRBD1. Per germline, CDR1 MGHRA and CDR2 YSYEKL. V shed 1 base, J shed 4 bases, and the junction held 5 bases outside the gene matches. CDR3 size: 15 residues. CDR3 sequence: CASSQGTGLGETQYF. The CDR3 DNA reads TGCGCCAGCAGCCAAGGGACAGGGCTTGGAGAGACCCAGTACTTC.

This clone was counted at least ten times. The chain recombines TRBV6-1 with TRBJ1-6; D ambiguous. The germline V gene has CDR1 MNHNS and CDR2 SASEGT. The V end was cut by 5 bases, the J end by 10 bases, with 15 bases between. The CDR3 extends over 14 amino acids. The CDR3: CASSLNIVGSPLHF. CDR3 sequence (DNA): TGTGCCAGCAGTTTAAACATAGTGGGATCACCCCTCCACTTT.

On this clone itself: A much larger clone is a single base away; this may be a read error. The sample has other DNA sequences that encode this CDR3 too. The chain combines TRBV18 with TRBJ1-2; TRBD1 agrees at 8 bases. Trimming removed 3 bases from V and 5 bases from J; junction bases left unmatched: 11. Germline assignment: CDR1 KGHSH and CDR2 LQKENI. The CDR3 has 16 amino acids. CDR3 bases: TGTGCCAGCTCACCTTCGTCTGGACAGGGAGGTTATGGCTACACCTTC. It yields the protein CASSPSSGQGGYGYTF.

Judged by abundance, this clone is medium-sized. The rearrangement joins TRBV20-1 to TRBJ2-1, with 8 nucleotides matching TRBD2. The germline gives CDR1 DFQATT, CDR2 SNEGSKA (reference sequence). V lost 7 bases, J lost 8 bases, and 10 bases stayed unmatched. This CDR3 is 13 amino acids long. In DNA form, the CDR3 reads TGCAGTGTAGGGACTAGTCTCGGGGATGAGCAGTTCTTC. Protein product: CSVGTSLGDEQFF.

This clone has a count of ten or more. This rearrangement joins TRBV3-1 to TRBJ2-1, with 9 positions matching TRBD2. The CDR3 contains 16 residues. The J segment lost 6 bases and the V segment lost 4 bases, leaving 10 bases of the junction unmatched. In germline, CDR1 is LGHDT, CDR2 YNNKEL (reference sequence). This chain's CDR3 is CASSRRGGRAGNEQFF. The CDR3 DNA reads as TGTGCCAGCAGCCGTCGAGGCGGGAGGGCAGGCAATGAGCAGTTCTTC.